This T cell receptor beta chain is drawn from a study of beta chain features in type 1 diabetes (dated by TCRdb to the late 2010s). For context, the study as a whole: No differences in mean age, gender distribution, total cell number or subset yield were found between patients and healthy donors. Across all samples, around 100 million sorted cells were examined, and cell number per subset correlated strongly with RNA yield. Naive and central memory subsets were obtained from all 28 donors, but regulatory and stem cell-like memory subsets were isolated from only 8 patients and roughly 8 healthy donors. In the study, TCRB repertoires of sorted circulating CD4+ T cell subsets from recently diagnosed type 1 diabetes patients were compared with those of matched healthy donors. Results the study describes overall, beyond this receptor: Sequencing cDNA rather than genomic DNA could over-represent highly expressing activated cells, although activation and CD3 levels did not differ between groups. PCR may preferentially amplify shorter templates, but because patient and control samples were amplified and corrected together, any resulting skew would affect both groups equally. At VDJ recombination sites, type 1 diabetes patients had fewer insertions and more deleted nucleotides, which implies abnormalities in thymic rearrangement. In all four CD4+ subsets, TCRB CDR3 length was moderately but significantly shorter in type 1 diabetes patients. Naive, central memory and regulatory TCRB repertoires appeared to be more alike among patients than among healthy donors. HLA sub-analyses involved small numbers of individuals, so any influence of HLA type on TCRB rearrangement remained unresolved.

From the cysteine up to the phenylalanine, the CDR3 has a length of 15 residues. The only DNA kept is the CDR3, 45 bases in frame from the first base. As encoded in the germline V gene, CDR1 is SQVTM while CDR2 is ANQGSEA. A distance of 18 bases separates the germline ends of V and J, which lose 7 bases and 0 bases respectively. A single peripheral blood draw of approximately 120 mL on average was collected from each donor into heparinised tubes. Naive, central memory, regulatory and stem cell-like memory CD4+ T cells were sorted on a BD FACSAria II using a panel including CD45RO, CCR7, CD25, CD127, CD95 and CD27. Purity was above 95% for every sorted population. PBMCs were isolated right away by Lymphoprep density gradient centrifugation and were stained directly, without culture. So that batch effects would be minimized, each experiment stained and sorted samples in pairs, pairing one healthy donor with one patient.

The entire amount of isolated RNA was reverse transcribed using the High Capacity cDNA Reverse Transcription Kit, so the sequenced TCRB transcripts were expressed ones. Deep immunoSEQ sequencing was performed on naive, central memory and regulatory T cell samples, with an average of around 3.5 million total reads per sample. After sorted cells were lysed in RLT buffer, RNA was extracted with DNase-treated RNeasy Micro or Mini kits, with the choice depending on cell number. To prevent cross-contamination, each cell subset was processed individually, whereas patient and healthy donor samples were processed jointly. TCRB sequences were amplified from cDNA with the immunoSEQ multiplex PCR, producing 87-bp fragments spanning the CDR3 region. The amplicons were sequenced using the Illumina HiSeq platform. Concerning the study's data processing: PCR bias was computationally corrected using synthetic template baselines, reads within Hamming distance 2 were collapsed, and singletons that could not be merged were discarded. Reads were aligned to IMGT to assign V, D and J genes, CDR3 length, and insertions or deletions at six rearrangement sites. Within each subset, clonotype counts were normalized to sorted cell number, and only after that were true diversity and Gini coefficients computed with the tcR R package. The overlap coefficient, calculated on TCRB nucleotide sequences, was used to quantify repertoire sharing. As stored in TCRdb, this immuneACCESS dataset retains in-frame rearrangements with V and J assigned. A fraction of the clones does not appear; measured against another copy, unresolved V genes explain less than half of the discrepancy, and the remainder lacks a known reason. D and trimming come from the DNA, and the V and J calls and clone size come from that table. This sample lists about 160,000 clones; approximately 7.9% were detected once. The ten largest clones add up to 0.5% of the sample.

In its sample, this clone was seen a few times. Which antigen it targets is not known. Per-base quality was not reported, and no clone a single base away is much larger than it. The source is a young man with type 1 diabetes. This chain joins TRBV29-1 to TRBJ1-1, and the D gene may be TRBD1, 6 bases matching. The sequenced material came from central memory CD4+ T cells from blood. The DNA sequence reads TGCAGCGCACGGGGGGGCTGGGCGATGAACACTGAAGCTTTCTTT. It translates as CSARGGWAMNTEAFF.